Following are 5 T cell receptor beta chains from one sample sequenced in a study of T cell responses to AZD1222 COVID-19 vaccine. Profiled with immunoSEQ multiplex PCR; TCRdb holds only in-frame clones, not every one. The sample comprises roughly 200,000 clones, 85% to 95% of which are singletons, and approximately 1.4% rests with the top ten. The sample consisted of peripheral blood, taken on day 0 of AZD1222 vaccination. The source of these receptors is an adult in good health.

The rearrangement uses TRBV19 and TRBJ2-3; 11 bases fit TRBD2. With V trimmed by 5 bases and J by 7 bases, 14 bases remained unmatched. This CDR3 has 17 residues. Germline V gene sequence: CDR1 LNHDA, CDR2 SQIVND (reference sequence). The CDR3 is CASSHLPTSGDKNTQYF. The CDR3 DNA sequence: TGTGCCAGTAGTCACCTCCCGACTAGCGGGGATAAGAATACGCAGTATTTT. Filled out from reference TRBV19 and TRBJ2-3, the complete variable domain reads DGGITQSPKYLFRKEGQNVTLSCEQNLNHDAMYWYRQDPGQGLRLIYYSQIVNDFQKGDIAEGYSVSREKKESFPLTVTSAQKNPTAFYLCASSHLPTSGDKNTQYFGPGTRLTVL.

V and J are TRBV2 and TRBJ1-2; 10 nucleotides align to TRBD1. The V and J ends lost 7 bases and 8 bases, in that order; junction bases with no gene match: 10. This CDR3 has 14 amino acids. From germline, CDR1 is SNHLY and CDR2 FYNNEI. This CDR3 is CASTLEGQGKGYTF. The CDR3, as DNA: TGTGCCAGCACCCTAGAGGGACAGGGGAAAGGCTACACCTTC. The full variable domain, rest sourced from reference TRBV2 and TRBJ1-2, is EPEVTQTPSHQVTQMGQEVILRCVPISNHLYFYWYRQILGQKVEFLVSFYNNEISEKSEIFDDQFSVERPDGSNFTLKIRSTKLEDSAMYFCASTLEGQGKGYTFGSGTRLTVV.

The J gene is TRBJ1-3, the V gene TRBV12-2; TRBD1, the D gene given by the table, was not confirmed from the DNA. TRBV12-2 is a recognized pseudogene. This CDR3 contains 15 residues. CDR3 coding DNA: TGTGCAAGTCGCTCCAGACAGTTCTCTGGAAACACCATATATTTT. Amino acids: CASRSRQFSGNTIYF.

The rearrangement uses TRBV6-5 and TRBJ1-3; D call uncertain. Germline lookup yields CDR1 MNHEY and CDR2 SVGAGI. V shed 7 bases and J shed 0 bases, with 13 bases lying between them. The length of the CDR3 is 15 residues. DNA for the CDR3: TGTGCCAGCATTCTACTCACGAGCTCTGGAAACACCATATATTTT. Amino acid sequence: CASILLTSSGNTIYF.

The chain uses TRBV27 and TRBJ2-5, with 7 positions matching TRBD1. This CDR3 is built from 13 residues. The ends lost 6 bases at V and 2 bases at J; junction bases unmatched: 3. CDR1 and CDR2 from the germline V gene are MNHEY and SMNVEV (reference sequence). The CDR3 DNA reads as TGTGCCAGCAGCCGGGACAGTCAAGAGACCCAGTACTTC. Translating it yields CASSRDSQETQYF.